Following are 23 T cell receptor beta chains from one sample sequenced in a study of Tregs in tolerant kidney transplant recipients. Repertoires were generated with immunoSEQ multiplex PCR, while TCRdb's copy carries only in-frame clones and drops some. The sample lists roughly 46,000 clones; about 89% were seen once. Sequenced sample: Tregs from blood. The receptors derive from a human donor in good health.

The chain combines TRBV19 with TRBJ1-6, with 9 nucleotides matching TRBD1. Germline assignment: CDR1 LNHDA and CDR2 SQIVND (reference sequence). The CDR3 is made up of 16 amino acids. The V gene end was trimmed by 0 bases and the J gene end by 8 bases; junction bases not matched to a gene: 5. As DNA, the CDR3 is TGTGCCAGTAGTATAGATCCGGACAGGGGACATTCACCCCTCCACTTT. This encodes CASSIDPDRGHSPLHF.

CDR3 DNA: TGTGCCAGCAGTTTCGCCGGGAACATGGCTTTCTTT. This gives the protein CASSFAGNMAFF. J is TRBJ1-1 and V is TRBV7-9, with D unresolved. The CDR3 consists of 12 residues. Looked up from germline, CDR1 is SEHNR and CDR2 is FQNEAQ (reference sequence). V lost 6 bases and J lost 11, with 16 bases in between.

J is TRBJ1-5 and V is TRBV15; D is unclear. This CDR3 is 14 amino acids long. V was shortened by 3 bases and J by 1 base, with 7 bases between the two germline ends. CDR1 and CDR2 from the germline V gene are LNHNV and YYDKDF (reference sequence). In nucleotides, the CDR3 is TGTGCCACCAGCAGTTGGATGAGCAATCAGCCCCAGCATTTT. It is translated as CATSSWMSNQPQHF.

V gene TRBV6-5 combines with J gene TRBJ2-7; the match to TRBD2 covers 9 bases. Germline trimming cut 6 bases from V and 5 bases from J; bases unmatched to any gene: 8. The CDR3 loop spans 14 amino acids. CDR1 MNHEY and CDR2 SVGAGI come from the germline V gene. The CDR3 reads CASRGSGSSHEQYF. Here the CDR3 DNA reads TGTGCCAGCAGGGGTAGCGGGAGTTCCCACGAGCAGTACTTC.

The chain combines TRBV7-6 with TRBJ2-1; 9 bases match TRBD2. V lost 1 base and J lost 3; bases outside the gene matches: 10. The germline gives CDR1 SGHVS, CDR2 FNYEAQ. The CDR3 is 18 amino acids. The CDR3 DNA follows: TGTGCCAGCAGCTTAGAACAGAGAACTAGCGGGTTCTACAATGAGCAGTTCTTC. This encodes CASSLEQRTSGFYNEQFF.

The rearrangement joins TRBV6-5 to TRBJ1-2; 9 nucleotides agree with TRBD1. The CDR3 extends over 16 amino acids. The trim removed 1 base at V and 4 bases at J, leaving 7 bases unmatched. Germline assignment: CDR1 MNHEY and CDR2 SVGAGI. CDR3 amino acids: CASSYFPGQGTYGYTF. CDR3 DNA sequence: TGTGCCAGCAGTTACTTTCCGGGACAGGGTACCTATGGCTACACCTTC.

J is TRBJ2-7 and V is TRBV13; TRBD1 matches at 12 bases. Unmatched junction bases numbered 20, after V lost 10 bases and J lost 7 bases. CDR3 size: 17 residues. CDR1 is PRHDT, CDR2 FYEKMQ, per germline (reference sequence). In DNA, the CDR3 is TGTGCCAACAGTGGGGCCCCCGGGACAGGGGGCGGGGGGGAGCAGTACTTC. This encodes CANSGAPGTGGGGEQYF.

The gene calls are TRBV27 and TRBJ2-7; either TRBD1 or TRBD2 may fit D (5 bases each). CDR3 length equals 15 residues. Germline V gene lookup returns CDR1 MNHEY and CDR2 SMNVEV (reference sequence). V lost 6 bases and J lost 1, with 16 bases in between. The CDR3 DNA reads as TGTGCCAGCAGACCTGGGGCTGAGGGATCCTACGAGCAGTACTTC. Translation gives CASRPGAEGSYEQYF.

The V and J genes are TRBV5-1 and TRBJ2-1; no reliable D call. Germline V gene data show CDR1 as SGHRS and CDR2 as YFSETQ. The CDR3 is 14 residues long. Trimming took off 4 bases at V and 7 bases at J, with 15 bases between the two ends. The CDR3 DNA follows: TGCGCCAGCAGCCCCCAGTCCGGGTCTAATGAGCAGTTCTTC. It encodes CASSPQSGSNEQFF.

The V call is TRBV9, the J call TRBJ1-1; D is uncertain. Germline V lookup: CDR1 SGDLS, CDR2 YYNGEE. Trimming cost V 4 bases and J 1 base, with 11 bases left between them. The CDR3 extends over 14 amino acids. CDR3 residues: CASSLGRKNTEAFF. The CDR3 nucleotides read TGTGCCAGCAGCCTTGGACGTAAGAACACTGAAGCTTTCTTT.

The chain employs TRBV5-4 and TRBJ2-2, with 16 bases fitting TRBD2. This CDR3 has 17 residues. Germline CDR1 SGHNT, CDR2 YYREEE (reference sequence). V lost 4 bases to trimming and J lost 7 bases; unmatched junction nucleotides: 7. This chain's CDR3 is CASSPGLAGGLGGELFF. For the CDR3, the DNA is TGTGCCAGCAGCCCGGGACTAGCGGGGGGGCTCGGCGGGGAGCTGTTTTTT.

This clone was seen more than once but under ten times. The chain uses TRBV7-9 and TRBJ2-6, with 7 bases matching TRBD1. Germline trimming cut 4 bases from V and 5 bases from J; bases unmatched to any gene: 8. CDR1 is SEHNR and CDR2 is FQNEAQ in the germline V gene (reference sequence). The CDR3 consists of 16 residues. The CDR3 sequence is CASSSKRTGWANVLTF. The CDR3 DNA sequence: TGTGCCAGCAGCTCGAAGCGGACAGGCTGGGCCAACGTCCTGACTTTC.

This clone has only one observation. The rearrangement uses TRBV5-5 and TRBJ1-6, with 7 positions matching TRBD1. The CDR3 consists of 17 residues. From germline, CDR1 is SGHKS and CDR2 YYEKEE (reference sequence). V shed 0 bases and J 9 bases; nucleotides not matched to a gene: 12. The CDR3 DNA reads as TGTGCCAGCAGCTTGGAAGGGACAGTGGGTTCGGTTTCACCCCTCCACTTT. It is translated as CASSLEGTVGSVSPLHF.

V and J are TRBV15 and TRBJ1-1; no definite D call. The CDR3 is made up of 14 amino acids. V lost 5 bases and J lost 1, with 11 bases in between. Germline V gene sequence: CDR1 LNHNV, CDR2 YYDKDF (reference sequence). CDR3 coding DNA: TGTGCCACCAGCCTTGGACGGTGGAACACTGAAGCTTTCTTT. Protein: CATSLGRWNTEAFF.

The CDR3 reads CASNQQGRTEAFF. In DNA form, the CDR3 reads TGTGCCAGCAACCAACAAGGCAGGACTGAAGCTTTCTTT. The chain joins TRBV6-5 to TRBJ1-1; D gene unclear. Trimming took 7 bases from V and 5 from J, leaving 14 bases between them. The germline V gene encodes CDR1 MNHEY and CDR2 SVGAGI. This CDR3 spans 13 amino acids.

V and J are TRBV5-8 and TRBJ2-3, with TRBD2 matching over 9 bases. CDR1 and CDR2 from the germline V gene are SGHTS and YDEGEE. CDR3 size: 16 residues. Trimming cost V 1 base and J 3 bases; bases outside gene matches: 6. The CDR3, as DNA: TGTGCCAGCAGCTTGCGCGCGGGGGGGAGAACAGATACGCAGTATTTT. This translates into CASSLRAGGRTDTQYF. Variable domain in full (rest from reference TRBV5-8 and TRBJ2-3): EAGVTQSPTHLIKTRGQQATLRCSPISGHTSVYWYQQALGLGLQFLLWYDEGEERNRGNFPPRFSGRQFPNYSSELNVNALELEDSALYLCASSLRAGGRTDTQYFGPGTRLTVL.

This clone was recorded once. The rearrangement joins TRBV6-5 to TRBJ2-7; 11 bases align to TRBD2. The CDR3 has 15 amino acids. Germline trimming cut 0 bases from V and 6 bases from J; bases unmatched to any gene: 4. Germline CDR1 reads MNHEY; CDR2 reads SVGAGI. The CDR3 sequence is CASSYSGSGRVEQYF. The CDR3 DNA reads TGTGCCAGCAGTTACTCCGGTAGCGGGAGGGTCGAGCAGTACTTC.

V usage is TRBV18 and J usage is TRBJ2-5; 7 bases map to TRBD1. Gene TRBJ2-7 matches the end of the DNA better, so the J call may be wrong. The CDR3 is 14 amino acids. Germline V CDR1 and CDR2: KGHSH, LQKENI. Written as DNA, the CDR3 is TGTGCCAGCTCCGACAGGGCGGTTATGTACGAGCAGTACTTC. Protein sequence: CASSDRAVMYEQYF.

This sequence joins TRBV5-1 and TRBJ2-5; D is ambiguous. Deletions cut 1 base from V and 2 bases from J, with 9 bases between. This CDR3 has 14 amino acids. Per the germline V gene, CDR1 is SGHRS and CDR2 is YFSETQ. The CDR3 protein is CASSLMDFQETQYF. CDR3 sequence (DNA): TGCGCCAGCAGCTTGATGGATTTTCAAGAGACCCAGTACTTC.

The V gene is TRBV14, the J gene TRBJ1-1; D unclear. The V and J ends lost 3 bases and 7 bases respectively, with 9 bases between them. Germline V gene data show CDR1 as SGHDN and CDR2 as FVKESK. The CDR3 totals 12 residues. CDR3 sequence (DNA): TGTGCCAGCAGCCACCACTACTATGAAGCTTTCTTT. It specifies CASSHHYYEAFF.

The gene calls are TRBV18 and TRBJ2-7; 7 positions match TRBD1. Germline values: CDR1 KGHSH, CDR2 LQKENI. This CDR3 comprises 14 residues. V lost 5 bases and J lost 5; bases outside the gene matches: 9. The CDR3 is CASSISTGSDEQYF. The DNA of the CDR3 is TGTGCCAGCTCAATCTCGACAGGGTCCGACGAGCAGTACTTC.

The chain joins TRBV6-1 to TRBJ1-5; tentatively, D is TRBD1 (5 bases). Germline lookup yields CDR1 MNHNS and CDR2 SASEGT. Trimming removed 4 bases at V and 4 bases at J, with 23 bases between. The CDR3 contains 18 residues. Here the CDR3 reads CASSARLQGFPGNQPQHF. In DNA form, the CDR3 reads TGTGCCAGCAGTGCCAGACTTCAGGGATTTCCAGGGAATCAGCCCCAGCATTTT.

The J gene is TRBJ2-1, the V gene TRBV9; 7 positions match TRBD2. The J segment lost 7 bases and the V segment lost 4 bases, leaving 8 bases of the junction unmatched. The germline gives CDR1 SGDLS, CDR2 YYNGEE. The CDR3 totals 14 residues. The CDR3 region has the DNA TGTGCCAGCAGCCCACGACTAGCTGCGAATGAGCAGTTCTTC. It codes for CASSPRLAANEQFF.